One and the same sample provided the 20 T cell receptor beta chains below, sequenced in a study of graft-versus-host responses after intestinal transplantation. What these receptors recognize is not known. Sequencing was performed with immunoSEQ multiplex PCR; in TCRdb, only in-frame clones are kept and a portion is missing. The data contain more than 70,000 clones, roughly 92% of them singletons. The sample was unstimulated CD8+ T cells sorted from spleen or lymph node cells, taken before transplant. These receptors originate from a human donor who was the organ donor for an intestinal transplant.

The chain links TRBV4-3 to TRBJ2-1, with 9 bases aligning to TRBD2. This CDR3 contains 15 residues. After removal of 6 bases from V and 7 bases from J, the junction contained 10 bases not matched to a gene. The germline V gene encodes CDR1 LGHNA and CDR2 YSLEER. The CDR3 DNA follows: TGCGCCAGCAGTCCCTCGCGGGGGGGAAGGAATGAGCAGTTCTTC. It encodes CASSPSRGGRNEQFF.

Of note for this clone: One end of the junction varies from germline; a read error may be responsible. Here the CDR3 reads CASRLNTIGDLYEQYF. Written as DNA, the CDR3 is TGTGCCAGCAGATTAAACACTATAGGGGACTTATACGAGCAGTACTTC. The V and J genes are TRBV7-3 and TRBJ2-7, with D perhaps TRBD2 (6 bases). The CDR3 totals 16 residues. Germline CDR1 is SGHTA and CDR2 is FQGTGA. Full variable domain (rest looked up from reference TRBV7-3 and TRBJ2-7): GAGVSQTPSNKVTEKGKYVELRCDPISGHTALYWYRQSLGQGPEFLIYFQGTGAADDSGLPNDRFFAVRPEGSVSTLKIQRTERGDSAVYLCASRLNTIGDLYEQYFGPGTRLTVT.

DNA of the CDR3: TGTGCCAGCAGCTTGTATGGACAGGTTCAGGGGGATCAGCCCCAGCATTTT. This gives the protein CASSLYGQVQGDQPQHF. This sequence joins TRBV5-5 and TRBJ1-5; 7 bases map to TRBD1. The V and J ends lost 1 base and 5 bases, in that order; junction bases with no gene match: 12. Germline loops: CDR1 SGHKS, CDR2 YYEKEE (reference sequence). There are 17 residues in the CDR3. The whole variable domain, filled in from reference TRBV5-5 and TRBJ1-5, reads DAGVTQSPTHLIKTRGQQVTLRCSPISGHKSVSWYQQVLGQGPQFIFQYYEKEERGRGNFPDRFSARQFPNYSSELNVNALLLGDSALYLCASSLYGQVQGDQPQHFGDGTRLSIL.

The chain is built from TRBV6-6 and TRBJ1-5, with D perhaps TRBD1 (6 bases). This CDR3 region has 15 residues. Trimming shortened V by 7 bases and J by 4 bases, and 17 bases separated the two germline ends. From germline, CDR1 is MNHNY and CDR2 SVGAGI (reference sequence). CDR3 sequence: CASTQGVRGNQPQHF. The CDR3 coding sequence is TGTGCCAGCACCCAGGGAGTCAGGGGTAATCAGCCCCAGCATTTT.

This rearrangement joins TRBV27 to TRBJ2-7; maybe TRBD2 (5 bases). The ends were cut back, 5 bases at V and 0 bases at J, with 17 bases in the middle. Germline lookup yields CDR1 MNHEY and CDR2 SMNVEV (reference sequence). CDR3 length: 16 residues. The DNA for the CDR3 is TGTGCCAGCAGTCCCTACCTTGGACTTAGCTCCTACGAGCAGTACTTC. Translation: CASSPYLGLSSYEQYF.

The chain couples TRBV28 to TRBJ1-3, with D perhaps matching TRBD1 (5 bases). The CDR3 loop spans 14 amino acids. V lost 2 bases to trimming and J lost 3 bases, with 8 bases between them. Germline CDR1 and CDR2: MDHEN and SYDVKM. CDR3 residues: CASSLAGLGNTIYF. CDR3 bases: TGTGCCAGCAGTTTAGCGGGGCTTGGAAACACCATATATTTT.

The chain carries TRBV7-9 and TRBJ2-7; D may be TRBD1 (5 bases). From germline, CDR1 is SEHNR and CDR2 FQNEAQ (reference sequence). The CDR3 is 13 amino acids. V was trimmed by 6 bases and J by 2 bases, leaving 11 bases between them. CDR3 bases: TGTGCCAGCAGAGGGGTGAGGACCTACGAGCAGTACTTC. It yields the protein CASRGVRTYEQYF.

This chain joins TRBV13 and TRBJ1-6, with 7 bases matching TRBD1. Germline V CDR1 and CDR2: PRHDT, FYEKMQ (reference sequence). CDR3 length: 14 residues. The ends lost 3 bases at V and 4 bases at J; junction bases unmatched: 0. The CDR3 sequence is CASSLGQYNSPLHF. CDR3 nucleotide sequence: TGTGCCAGCAGCTTGGGACAGTATAATTCACCCCTCCACTTT.

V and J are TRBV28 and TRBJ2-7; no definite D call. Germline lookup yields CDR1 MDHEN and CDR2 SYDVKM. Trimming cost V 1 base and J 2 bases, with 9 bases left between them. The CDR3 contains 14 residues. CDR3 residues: CASSLSAIAYEQYF. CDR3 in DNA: TGTGCCAGCAGTTTATCCGCTATCGCCTACGAGCAGTACTTC.

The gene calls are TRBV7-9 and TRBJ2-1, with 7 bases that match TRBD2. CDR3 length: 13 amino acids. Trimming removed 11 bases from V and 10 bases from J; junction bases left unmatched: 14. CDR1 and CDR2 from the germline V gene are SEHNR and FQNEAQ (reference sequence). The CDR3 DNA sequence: TGTGCCTGCCTGAACGGACTAGTAGGGGAGCAGTTCTTC. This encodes CACLNGLVGEQFF.

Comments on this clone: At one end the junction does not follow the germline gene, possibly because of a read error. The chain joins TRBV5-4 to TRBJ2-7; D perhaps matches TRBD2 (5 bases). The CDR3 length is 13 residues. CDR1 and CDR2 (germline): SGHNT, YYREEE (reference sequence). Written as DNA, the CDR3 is TGTGCCAGCAGTTTGGACGGGACCTACGAGCAGTACTTC. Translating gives CASSLDGTYEQYF.

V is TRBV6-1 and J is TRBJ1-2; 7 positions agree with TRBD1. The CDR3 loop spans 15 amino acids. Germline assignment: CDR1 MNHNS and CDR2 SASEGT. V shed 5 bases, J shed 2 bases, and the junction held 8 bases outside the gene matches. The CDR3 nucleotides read TGTGCCAGCAGTACCCCGGACAGGTTCAACTATGGCTACACCTTC. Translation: CASSTPDRFNYGYTF.

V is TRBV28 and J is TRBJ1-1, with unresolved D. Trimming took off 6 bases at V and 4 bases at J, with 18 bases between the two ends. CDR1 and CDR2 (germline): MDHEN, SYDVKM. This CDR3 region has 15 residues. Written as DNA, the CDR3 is TGTGCCAGCAGACTACTTAATGAGCGGAGCACTGAAGCTTTCTTT. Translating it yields CASRLLNERSTEAFF.

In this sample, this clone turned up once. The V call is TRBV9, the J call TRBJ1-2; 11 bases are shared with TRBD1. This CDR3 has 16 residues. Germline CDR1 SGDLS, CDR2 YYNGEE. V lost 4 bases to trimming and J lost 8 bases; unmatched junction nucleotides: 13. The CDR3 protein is CASSPGDGQGAGGYTF. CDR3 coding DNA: TGTGCCAGCAGCCCAGGAGATGGACAGGGGGCAGGAGGCTACACCTTC. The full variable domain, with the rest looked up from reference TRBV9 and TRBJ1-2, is DSGVTQTPKHLITATGQRVTLRCSPRSGDLSVYWYQQSLDQGLQFLIQYYNGEERAKGNILERFSAQQFPDLHSELNLSSLELGDSALYFCASSPGDGQGAGGYTFGSGTRLTVV.

DNA of the CDR3: TGTGCCAGCAGCTTACTAGCGGGGGTGATCACAGATACGCAGTATTTT. Encoded protein: CASSLLAGVITDTQYF. The rearrangement uses TRBV7-9 and TRBJ2-3; 10 positions match TRBD2. The CDR3 covers 16 residues. The V segment lost 2 bases and the J segment 2 bases; nucleotides outside the gene matches: 4. The germline CDR1 and CDR2 sequences are SEHNR and FQNEAQ (reference sequence).

The CDR3 region is CASKGVRLGSPYEQYF. Written as DNA, the CDR3 is TGTGCCAGCAAAGGCGTGCGGCTAGGATCCCCCTACGAGCAGTACTTC. The rearrangement uses TRBV7-8 and TRBJ2-7, with D unclear. The CDR3 extends over 16 amino acids. Deletions cut 7 bases from V and 2 bases from J, with 21 bases between. Germline V gene data show CDR1 as SGHVS and CDR2 as FQNEAQ.

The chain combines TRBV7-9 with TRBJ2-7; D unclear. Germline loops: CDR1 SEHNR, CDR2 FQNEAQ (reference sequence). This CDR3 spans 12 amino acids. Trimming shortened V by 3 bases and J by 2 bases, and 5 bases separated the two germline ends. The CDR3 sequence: CASSFSPYEQYF. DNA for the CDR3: TGTGCCAGCAGCTTTAGCCCCTACGAGCAGTACTTC.

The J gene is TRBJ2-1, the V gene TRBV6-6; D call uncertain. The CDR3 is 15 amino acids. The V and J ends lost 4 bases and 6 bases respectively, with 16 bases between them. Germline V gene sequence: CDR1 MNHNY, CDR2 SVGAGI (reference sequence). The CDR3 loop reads CASSSLGLSVNEQFF. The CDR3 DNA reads TGTGCCAGCAGTTCGCTAGGCTTATCGGTCAATGAGCAGTTCTTC.

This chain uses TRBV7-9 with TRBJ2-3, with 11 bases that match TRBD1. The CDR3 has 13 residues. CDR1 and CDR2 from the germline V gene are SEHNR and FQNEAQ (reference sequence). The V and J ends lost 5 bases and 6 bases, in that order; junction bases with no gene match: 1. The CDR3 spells CASSRDRGDTQYF. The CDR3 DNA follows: TGTGCCAGCAGCCGGGACAGGGGGGATACGCAGTATTTT.

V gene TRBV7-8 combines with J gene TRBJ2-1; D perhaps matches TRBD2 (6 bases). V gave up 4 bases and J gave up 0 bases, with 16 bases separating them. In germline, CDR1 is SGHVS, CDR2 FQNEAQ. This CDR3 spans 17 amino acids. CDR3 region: CASSSLMTRSSYNEQFF. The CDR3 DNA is TGTGCCAGCAGCTCCCTCATGACTAGGAGCTCCTACAATGAGCAGTTCTTC.